This record looks at one T cell receptor beta chain sequence and its context. This clone was counted between two and nine times. The antigen it recognizes is unknown. No much larger clone exists at a distance of one base, and base qualities are not known. The record originates from a study of identifying expanded T cells in peripheral blood (dated by TCRdb to between 2019 and 2020). Background on the whole study: Separate aliquots of the same genomic DNA pool were sequenced to produce technical replicates, and four replicates were compared in pairs.

No immune events such as infections were documented for the healthy donors during the collection period. To calibrate time-dependent variance in a beta-binomial model of T-cell clone differential abundance, blood repertoires from healthy donors were used as a training cohort. The training cohort comprised roughly ten healthy donors, 3 female and 7 male. The donors were between roughly 29 and 65 years old, with an average age of roughly 40 years. Whole blood, obtained from a commercial supplier, was collected from each healthy donor at three time points spaced approximately two weeks apart. Genomic DNA was extracted from unsorted whole blood for immunosequencing. Beyond this particular receptor, the publication reports: Both the number of clones called differentially abundant and the false-positive rate were significantly reduced by the beta-binomial model across all healthy-donor time intervals. About 1.3 differentially abundant clones were flagged by the binomial model between technical replicates, whereas about 16.4 and 19 were flagged over approximately two weeks and four weeks, respectively. The authors expected that over much longer intervals, such as months to years, biological variance in healthy repertoires might increase even further. For all healthy donors, the variance in clone template counts between roughly 2-week samples rose significantly as total template count increased.

TCRbeta CDR3 regions were profiled with the immunoSEQ Assay using bias-controlled multiplex PCR amplification of genomic DNA. The study's processing was this. The absolute abundance of each unique TCRbeta CDR3 region was quantified after sequences were collapsed and filtered. Two models were used to test differential abundance: a binomial model (Fisher-equivalent) and a beta-binomial model that adds time-dependent variance fitted from healthy donors. Clones with fewer than 5 combined templates were removed, and a clone was called differentially abundant if the clone's Benjamini-Hochberg FDR was below 0.01. Using the form v = (b*log(k)+a)^2, the beta-binomial variance was modeled as a function of the total template count across the two samples. This immuneACCESS table, as held by TCRdb, lists in-frame sequences with V and J called but not all clones. Of the missing ones, under half trace to an unresolved V gene in checked studies; the others have no known cause. V and J calls and clone size are those listed in that table; D and trimming were worked out from the DNA. The sample has roughly 130,000 clones on record, around 88% of them singletons. The ten largest clones take up around 8.4% of the sample.

The germline V gene sets CDR1 to SGHRS and CDR2 to YFSETQ. V and J are truncated by 4 bases and 16 bases respectively, leaving an intervening sequence of 18 bases. From cysteine to phenylalanine, the CDR3 is 13 amino acids long. Just CDR3 DNA is preserved here, 39 bases in frame from base 1. The clonotype comes from a person aged 18 to 75 in good health. Input material: blood. The chain is made from TRBV5-1 and TRBJ1-6; confidence is insufficient to name the D gene. The encoded CDR3 is CASSTSDLRALHF. The DNA sequence is TGCGCCAGCAGCACGTCGGATTTGCGCGCTCTCCACTTT.